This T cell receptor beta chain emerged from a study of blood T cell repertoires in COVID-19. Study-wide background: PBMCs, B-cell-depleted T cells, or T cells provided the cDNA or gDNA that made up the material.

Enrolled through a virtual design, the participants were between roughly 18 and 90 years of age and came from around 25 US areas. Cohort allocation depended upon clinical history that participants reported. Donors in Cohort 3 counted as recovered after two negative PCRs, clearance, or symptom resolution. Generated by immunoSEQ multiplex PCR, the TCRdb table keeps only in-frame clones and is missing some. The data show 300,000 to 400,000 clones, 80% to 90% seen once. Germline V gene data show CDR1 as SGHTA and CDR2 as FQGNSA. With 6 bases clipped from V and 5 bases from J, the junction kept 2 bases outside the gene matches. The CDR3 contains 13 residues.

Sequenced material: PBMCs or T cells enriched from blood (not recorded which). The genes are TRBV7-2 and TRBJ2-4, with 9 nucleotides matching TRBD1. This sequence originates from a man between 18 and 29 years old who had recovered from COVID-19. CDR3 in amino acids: CASRRTGENIQYF. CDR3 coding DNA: TGTGCCAGCAGACGGACAGGGGAAAACATTCAGTACTTC.